This T cell receptor (beta chain) came from a study of human T cells and chemical hapten exposure. Findings and caveats of the study: Healthy people's immune response may differ from that of the donors, who had alopecia.

This clonotype came up a few times. Its specificity is not known. There are 14 residues in the CDR3. V was clipped by 4 bases and J by 2 bases, with 10 bases between them. In germline, CDR1 is KGHSH, CDR2 LQKENI. TCRdb reanalysed the RACE reads using MiXCR and keeps one entry per CDR3 protein. The top ten clones hold 3.5% of a sample with 75,000 to 95,000 distinct CDR3 sequences, 12% of them seen once. Documented time point: patch test 1, 2 weeks after DPC sensitization. Treatment meaning: therapeutic diphenylcyclopropenone sensitization with weekly scalp DPC. The TCR comes from a woman in her sixties or seventies with alopecia areata. Some clones in this sample may be carry-over from other donors' samples. V and J are TRBV18 and TRBJ2-3; D is perhaps TRBD2 (5 bases). The source was whole blood, collected in connection with sensitization to the hapten diphenylcyclopropenone (DPC). The CDR3 is CASSLQTTTDTQYF. CDR3 sequence (DNA): TGTGCCAGCTCACTACAGACTACCACAGATACGCAGTATTTT.